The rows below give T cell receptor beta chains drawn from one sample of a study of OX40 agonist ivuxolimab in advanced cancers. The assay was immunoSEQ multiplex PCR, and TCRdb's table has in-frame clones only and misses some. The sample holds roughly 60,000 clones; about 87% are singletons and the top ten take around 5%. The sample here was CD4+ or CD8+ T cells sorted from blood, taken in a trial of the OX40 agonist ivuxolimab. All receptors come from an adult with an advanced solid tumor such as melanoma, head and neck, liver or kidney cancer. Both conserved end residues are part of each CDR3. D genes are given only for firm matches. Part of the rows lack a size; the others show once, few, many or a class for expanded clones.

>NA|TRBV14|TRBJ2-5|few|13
TGTGCCAGCAGCCAAGGGACTTTTGGGACCCAGTACTTC
CASSQGTFGTQYF
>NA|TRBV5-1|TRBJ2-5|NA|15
TGCGCCAGCAGCTTTGGACCGAAGTACCAAGAGACCCAGTACTTC
CASSFGPKYQETQYF
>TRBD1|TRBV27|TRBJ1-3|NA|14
TGTGCCAGCAGTTTATCGCTGACAGGGAACACCATATATTTT
CASSLSLTGNTIYF
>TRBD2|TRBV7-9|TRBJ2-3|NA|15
TGTGCCAGCAGCTCCCAGGGACTAGCATCCGATACGCAGTATTTT
CASSSQGLASDTQYF
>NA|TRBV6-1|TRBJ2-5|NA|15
TGTGCCAGCAGTGAAGGTATCTCCACACAAGAGACCCAGTACTTC
CASSEGISTQETQYF
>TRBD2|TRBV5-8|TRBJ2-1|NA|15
TGTGCCAGCAGGAAGACTAGCGGGAAACTAAATGAGCAGTTCTTC
CASRKTSGKLNEQFF
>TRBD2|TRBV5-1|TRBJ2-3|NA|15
TGCGCCAGCAGCTTGGGGCGGGGAGGGGCAGATACGCAGTATTTT
CASSLGRGGADTQYF
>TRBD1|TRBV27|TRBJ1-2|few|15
TGTGCCAGCAGTTCCACGACAGGGGGCGCCTATGGCTACACCTTC
CASSSTTGGAYGYTF
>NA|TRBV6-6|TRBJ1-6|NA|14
TGTGCCAGCAGCGTGGCTAGTTCTAATTCACCCCTCCACTTT
CASSVASSNSPLHF
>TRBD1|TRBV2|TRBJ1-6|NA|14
TGTGCCAGCAGTCGGACAGGGAAGAATTCACCCCTCCACTTT
CASSRTGKNSPLHF
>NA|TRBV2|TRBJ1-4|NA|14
TGTGCCAGCAGTGACAGCTGGGCTAATGAAAAACTGTTTTTT
CASSDSWANEKLFF
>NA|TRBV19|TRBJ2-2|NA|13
TGTGCCAGTAGTATTTTTAACACCGGGGAGCTGTTTTTT
CASSIFNTGELFF
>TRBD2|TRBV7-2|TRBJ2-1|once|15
TGTGCCAGCAGCTATTACCCCGGGGGGGCAAGAGAGCAGTTCTTC
CASSYYPGGAREQFF
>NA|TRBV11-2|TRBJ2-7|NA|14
TGTGCCAGCAGCTCCGACCCCCGATATTTAGAGCAGTACTTC
CASSSDPRYLEQYF
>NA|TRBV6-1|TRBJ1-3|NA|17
TGTGCCAGCAGTGAAGGAAACGGAATTAGGGTGCGAAACACCATATATTTT
CASSEGNGIRVRNTIYF
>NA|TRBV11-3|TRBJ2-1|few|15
TGTGCCAGCAGCGCTAGACTCGAGCCGTACAATGAGCAGTTCTTC
CASSARLEPYNEQFF
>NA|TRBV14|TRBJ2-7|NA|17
TGTGCCAGCAGCCAGGGGAGTGAAGACAGTTTTCCTTACGAGCAGTACTTC
CASSQGSEDSFPYEQYF
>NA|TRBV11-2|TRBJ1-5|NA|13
TGTGCCAGCAGCTTAGGAAGCAATCAGCCCCAGCATTTT
CASSLGSNQPQHF
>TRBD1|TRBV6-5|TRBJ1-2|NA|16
TGTGCCGGCAGTTCCCTACCGGGACAGGGTAACTATGGCTACACCTTC
CAGSSLPGQGNYGYTF
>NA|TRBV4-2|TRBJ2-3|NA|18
TGTGCCAGCAGCCAAGAAGGGGTTGGGGCCCTCCGGGTGAATACGCAGTATTTT
CASSQEGVGALRVNTQYF
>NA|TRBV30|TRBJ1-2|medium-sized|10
TGTGCTCAGGGAAACTATGGCTACACCTTC
CAQGNYGYTF
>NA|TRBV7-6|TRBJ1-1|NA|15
TGTGCCAGCAGCCACCCATCGCAGGGAGGAACTGAAGCTTTCTTT
CASSHPSQGGTEAFF
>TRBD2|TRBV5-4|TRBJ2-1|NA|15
TGTGCCAGCAGCTTAGGCGGGGGGTCCTACAATGAGCAGTTCTTC
CASSLGGGSYNEQFF
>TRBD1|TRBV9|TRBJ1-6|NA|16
TGTGCCAGCAGTCTCACAGGACAGGGATATAATTCACCCCTCCACTTT
CASSLTGQGYNSPLHF
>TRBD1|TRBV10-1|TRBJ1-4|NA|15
TGCGCCAGCAGTGATAATGGACAGGGAGCCGAAAAACTGTTTTTT
CASSDNGQGAEKLFF
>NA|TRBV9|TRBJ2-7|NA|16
TGTGCCAGCAGCGTAGGTGGCACCCCCGCCTCCTACGAGCAGTACTTC
CASSVGGTPASYEQYF
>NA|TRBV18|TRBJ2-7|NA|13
TGTGCCAGCTCGTCCGACTCAGGGTACGAGCAGTACTTC
CASSSDSGYEQYF